What follows are 22 T cell receptor beta chains derived from one specimen sequenced in a study of cytomegalovirus exposure and HLA in healthy donors. Researchers ran the PCR with 60 Vbeta and 13 Jbeta primers. The table came from immunoSEQ multiplex PCR; TCRdb's copy has only in-frame clones and leaves some out. Of over 150,000 clones detected, 79% appear once; the ten largest clones hold 7.7%. The sample taken for sequencing was PBMCs. These receptor sequences come from a man aged 25 to 45 in good health and CMV-seropositive.

V gene TRBV30 combines with J gene TRBJ2-3, with 16 nucleotides matching TRBD2. CDR1 GTSNPN and CDR2 SVGIG come from the germline V gene (reference sequence). V was pared by 1 base and J by 6 bases, with 1 base of the junction left unmatched. CDR3 length: 15 amino acids. The chain's CDR3 is CAWSGGLAGGDTQYF. The DNA for the CDR3 is TGTGCCTGGAGTGGGGGACTAGCGGGAGGGGATACGCAGTATTTT.

The CDR3 protein is CASSGTSGSYEQYF. The CDR3 region has the DNA TGCGCCAGCAGCGGGACTAGCGGGAGCTACGAGCAGTACTTC. This chain uses TRBV5-1 with TRBJ2-7, with 14 bases matching TRBD2. The CDR3 is made up of 14 amino acids. Germline values: CDR1 SGHRS, CDR2 YFSETQ. J was trimmed by 3 bases and V by 4 bases; bases with no gene match: 0.

With regard to this clone: The junction departs from the called germline gene at one end, perhaps through a read error. The chain combines TRBV19 with TRBJ2-3; TRBD1 agrees at 10 bases. CDR1 is LNHDA, CDR2 SQIVND, per germline (reference sequence). The CDR3 runs 14 residues. CDR3 nucleotide sequence: TGTGCCAGTAGTGGGACAGGGGCCACAAATACGCAGTATTTT. It specifies CASSGTGATNTQYF.

V usage is TRBV7-2 and J usage is TRBJ1-1; D is unresolved. Germline CDR1 is SGHTA and CDR2 is FQGNSA. The V end was cut by 6 bases, the J end by 3 bases, with 14 bases between. CDR3 length: 14 residues. As DNA, the CDR3 is TGTGCCAGCAGACCTACAGCCCCGGACACTGAAGCTTTCTTT. The encoded protein is CASRPTAPDTEAFF.

V and J are TRBV28 and TRBJ2-7, with 7 bases matching TRBD1. Germline trimming cut 8 bases from V and 6 bases from J; bases unmatched to any gene: 10. Germline assignment: CDR1 MDHEN and CDR2 SYDVKM. This CDR3 region has 13 residues. The CDR3 coding sequence is TGTGCCAGCTTCGACAGGGATCGTATCGAGCAGTACTTC. It yields the protein CASFDRDRIEQYF.

The chain recombines TRBV19 with TRBJ1-2, with D possibly matching TRBD1 (5 bases). The CDR3 is made up of 13 amino acids. The V and J ends lost 6 bases and 5 bases respectively, with 13 bases between them. Germline V gene sequence: CDR1 LNHDA, CDR2 SQIVND (reference sequence). Here the CDR3 DNA reads TGTGCCAGTAGCGGGGACTGGGAATATGGCTACACCTTC. Its protein is CASSGDWEYGYTF.

This chain joins TRBV12-5 and TRBJ2-5; D is perhaps TRBD1 (5 bases). CDR1 is LGHNT and CDR2 is FRNRAP in the germline V gene. The CDR3 runs to 13 residues. V lost 6 bases and J lost 2, with 10 bases in between. CDR3 bases: TGTGCTAGTGGACCCGACAGTCAAGAGACCCAGTACTTC. It yields the protein CASGPDSQETQYF.

The chain employs TRBV18 and TRBJ2-2; no firm D call. CDR3 length: 13 residues. Trimming left V 5 bases short and J 5 bases short, with 9 bases between. Germline loops: CDR1 KGHSH, CDR2 LQKENI. The CDR3 spells CASSDPRTGELFF. CDR3 bases: TGTGCCAGCTCAGACCCGAGGACCGGGGAGCTGTTTTTT.

V gene TRBV6-5 combines with J gene TRBJ2-7; TRBD2 aligns across 7 bases. The J segment lost 3 bases and the V segment lost 8 bases, leaving 13 bases of the junction unmatched. Germline loops: CDR1 MNHEY, CDR2 SVGAGI. The CDR3 runs to 15 residues. The CDR3 DNA sequence: TGTGCCAGCGCTAGGGAACTATCGGGGGGCTACGAGCAGTACTTC. Translation gives CASARELSGGYEQYF.

In its sample, this clone was seen a few times. This sample also contains other DNA sequences that code for the same CDR3. V gene TRBV28 combines with J gene TRBJ2-3; D is unclear. The germline V gene encodes CDR1 MDHEN and CDR2 SYDVKM. The length of the CDR3 is 14 residues. The V end was cut by 3 bases, the J end by 0 bases, with 7 bases between. This CDR3 is CASSLSVSTDTQYF. In nucleotides, the CDR3 is TGTGCCAGCAGTTTGAGCGTCAGCACAGATACGCAGTATTTT.

This clone came up once. The chain carries TRBV27 and TRBJ2-7; 7 nucleotides align to TRBD1. Germline CDR1 and CDR2: MNHEY and SMNVEV (reference sequence). CDR3 length: 15 amino acids. V was pared by 5 bases and J by 7 bases, with 14 bases of the junction left unmatched. In DNA, the CDR3 is TGTGCCAGCAGTCCCACGACAGGGCCAATCCGTGAGCAGTACTTC. This sequence encodes CASSPTTGPIREQYF.

V and J are TRBV27 and TRBJ2-1; TRBD2 is a possible D gene (6 bases). Germline CDR1 is MNHEY and CDR2 is SMNVEV (reference sequence). The CDR3 covers 14 residues. Trimming pared 0 bases from V and 6 bases from J, leaving 9 bases between. The CDR3 spells CASSLSGGLNEQFF. The CDR3 region has the DNA TGTGCCAGCAGTTTATCCGGAGGGCTCAATGAGCAGTTCTTC.

This clone occurred a few times. The V gene is TRBV7-2, the J gene TRBJ1-5; 8 bases agree with TRBD1. The germline CDR1 and CDR2 sequences are SGHTA and FQGNSA. CDR3 length equals 15 residues. The V gene end was trimmed by 1 base and the J gene end by 6 bases; junction bases not matched to a gene: 5. The CDR3 DNA reads TGTGCCAGCAGCTTAGGACAGGGGCTTAGTCAGCCCCAGCATTTT. Its translation: CASSLGQGLSQPQHF.

The V gene is TRBV5-5, the J gene TRBJ2-3; TRBD1 agrees at 10 bases. Germline V gene data show CDR1 as SGHKS and CDR2 as YYEKEE (reference sequence). The trim removed 0 bases at V and 2 bases at J, leaving 6 bases unmatched. The CDR3 sequence is 17 residues long. This CDR3 reads CASSLEGGQGITDTQYF. CDR3 nucleotide sequence: TGTGCCAGCAGCTTGGAGGGGGGACAGGGGATCACAGATACGCAGTATTTT.

J is TRBJ1-2 and V is TRBV28, with 8 bases aligning to TRBD1. Germline V gene lookup returns CDR1 MDHEN and CDR2 SYDVKM. The ends lost 6 bases at V and 6 bases at J; junction bases unmatched: 9. The CDR3 runs 14 residues. CDR3 DNA: TGTGCCAGCAGCACTGGACAGGGAATAAATGGCTACACCTTC. As protein: CASSTGQGINGYTF.

J is TRBJ2-1 and V is TRBV28, with 10 bases lining up with TRBD2. J gave up 4 bases and V 2 bases, and 8 bases lay outside the gene matches. This CDR3 is built from 17 residues. The V gene's germline CDR1 is MDHEN and CDR2 SYDVKM. The CDR3 reads CASSLAPGTSAYNEQFF. DNA for the CDR3: TGTGCCAGCAGTTTAGCCCCTGGGACTAGCGCTTACAATGAGCAGTTCTTC.

The chain uses TRBV30 and TRBJ1-1; a possible D gene is TRBD1 (5 bases). The length of the CDR3 is 12 residues. CDR1 and CDR2 from the germline V gene are GTSNPN and SVGIG (reference sequence). V lost 5 bases and J 0 bases, leaving 7 bases between the germline ends. The chain's CDR3 is CAWGGVNTEAFF. The CDR3 DNA sequence: TGTGCCTGGGGAGGGGTGAACACTGAAGCTTTCTTT.

This clone was recorded only once. This chain links TRBV6-5 with TRBJ1-2, with TRBD1 identical over 12 bases. Losses at the gene ends were 7 bases for V and 7 bases for J; bases not matched to a gene: 7. Germline loops: CDR1 MNHEY, CDR2 SVGAGI. The CDR3 sequence is 14 residues long. The CDR3 is CASIPGQGAGGYTF. CDR3 in DNA: TGTGCCAGCATACCGGGACAGGGGGCTGGTGGCTACACCTTC.

V usage is TRBV2 and J usage is TRBJ1-4, with D perhaps matching TRBD1 (6 bases). The CDR3 covers 15 residues. Trimming left V 2 bases short and J 7 bases short, with 14 bases between. CDR1 and CDR2 (germline): SNHLY, FYNNEI. The CDR3 loop is CASSENGQGSEKLFF. DNA of the CDR3: TGTGCCAGCAGTGAAAATGGTCAGGGGAGTGAAAAACTGTTTTTT.

The rearrangement links TRBV5-4 to TRBJ2-2, with 7 bases identical to TRBD2. This CDR3 has 13 amino acids. V shed 7 bases and J 6 bases; nucleotides not matched to a gene: 6. CDR1 is SGHNT and CDR2 is YYREEE in the germline V gene (reference sequence). CDR3 residues: CASAPGGAGELFF. The CDR3, as DNA: TGTGCCAGCGCCCCTGGGGGGGCCGGGGAGCTGTTTTTT.

V and J are TRBV7-2 and TRBJ2-3; tentative D call: TRBD2 (5 bases). CDR3 length: 16 amino acids. V lost 5 bases and J 2 bases, leaving 17 bases between the germline ends. Germline V gene sequence: CDR1 SGHTA, CDR2 FQGNSA. The CDR3 region is CASSPGVSGNTDTQYF. As DNA, the CDR3 is TGTGCCAGCAGCCCCGGGGTCTCGGGGAACACAGATACGCAGTATTTT.

The chain's CDR3 is CAWSVGQYEQYF. CDR3 in DNA: TGTGCCTGGAGTGTGGGGCAGTACGAGCAGTACTTC. The rearrangement uses TRBV30 and TRBJ2-5; the D gene is possibly TRBD1 (5 bases). The J call may be in error: the DNA end matches TRBJ2-7 better. Per the germline V gene, CDR1 is GTSNPN and CDR2 is SVGIG (reference sequence). The CDR3 runs to 12 residues.